The clone carrying this T cell receptor beta chain has ten or more counts. Its antigen is as yet unknown. Trimming at V came to 0 bases and at J to 2 bases, leaving 9 bases not matched to a gene. CDR3 length equals 18 residues. Germline CDR1 DFQATT, CDR2 SNEGSKA (reference sequence). This record comes from a study of T-cell reconstitution after alpha-beta-depleted transplantation in children. Overall study findings and caveats: Most T-cell counts and diversity one year after the transplant came from T cells that were newly produced. At around two months after transplant, the alpha-beta T cells were reportedly derived from several hundred expanded clones that came from non-depleted graft cells.

Preparation of the TCRbeta library involved a method that used unique molecular identifiers. TCRdb re-analysed the PCR reads in MiXCR, keeping a single row per CDR3 protein. This sample has about 200,000 distinct CDR3 sequences, with around 5.9% found just once. The gene calls are TRBV20-1 and TRBJ2-3; 12 bases match TRBD2. The TCR comes from a girl under three years old with combined immunodeficiency, due to receive a stem cell transplant. The sample here was PBMCs, taken before TCRalphabeta/CD19-depleted stem cell transplant. CDR3 DNA sequence: TGCAGTGCTAGAGATACTACCGGGACTAGCGGGTTCACAGATACGCAGTATTTT. It translates to CSARDTTGTSGFTDTQYF.